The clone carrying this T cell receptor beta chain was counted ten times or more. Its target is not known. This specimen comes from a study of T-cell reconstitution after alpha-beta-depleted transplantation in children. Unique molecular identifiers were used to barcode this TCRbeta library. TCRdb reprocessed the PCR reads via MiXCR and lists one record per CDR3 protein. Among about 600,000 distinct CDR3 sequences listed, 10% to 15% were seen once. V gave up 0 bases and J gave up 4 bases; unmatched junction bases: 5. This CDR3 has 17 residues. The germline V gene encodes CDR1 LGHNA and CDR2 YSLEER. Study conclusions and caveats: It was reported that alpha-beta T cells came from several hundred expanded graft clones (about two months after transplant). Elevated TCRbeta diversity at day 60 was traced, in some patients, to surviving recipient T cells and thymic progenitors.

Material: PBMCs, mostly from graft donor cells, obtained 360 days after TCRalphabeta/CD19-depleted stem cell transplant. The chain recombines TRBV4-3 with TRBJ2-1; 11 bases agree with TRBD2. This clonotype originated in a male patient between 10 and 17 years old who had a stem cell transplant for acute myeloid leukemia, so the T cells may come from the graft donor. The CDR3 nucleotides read TGCGCCAGCAGCCAAGAACTAGCGGGAGCCCTATACAATGAGCAGTTCTTC. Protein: CASSQELAGALYNEQFF.